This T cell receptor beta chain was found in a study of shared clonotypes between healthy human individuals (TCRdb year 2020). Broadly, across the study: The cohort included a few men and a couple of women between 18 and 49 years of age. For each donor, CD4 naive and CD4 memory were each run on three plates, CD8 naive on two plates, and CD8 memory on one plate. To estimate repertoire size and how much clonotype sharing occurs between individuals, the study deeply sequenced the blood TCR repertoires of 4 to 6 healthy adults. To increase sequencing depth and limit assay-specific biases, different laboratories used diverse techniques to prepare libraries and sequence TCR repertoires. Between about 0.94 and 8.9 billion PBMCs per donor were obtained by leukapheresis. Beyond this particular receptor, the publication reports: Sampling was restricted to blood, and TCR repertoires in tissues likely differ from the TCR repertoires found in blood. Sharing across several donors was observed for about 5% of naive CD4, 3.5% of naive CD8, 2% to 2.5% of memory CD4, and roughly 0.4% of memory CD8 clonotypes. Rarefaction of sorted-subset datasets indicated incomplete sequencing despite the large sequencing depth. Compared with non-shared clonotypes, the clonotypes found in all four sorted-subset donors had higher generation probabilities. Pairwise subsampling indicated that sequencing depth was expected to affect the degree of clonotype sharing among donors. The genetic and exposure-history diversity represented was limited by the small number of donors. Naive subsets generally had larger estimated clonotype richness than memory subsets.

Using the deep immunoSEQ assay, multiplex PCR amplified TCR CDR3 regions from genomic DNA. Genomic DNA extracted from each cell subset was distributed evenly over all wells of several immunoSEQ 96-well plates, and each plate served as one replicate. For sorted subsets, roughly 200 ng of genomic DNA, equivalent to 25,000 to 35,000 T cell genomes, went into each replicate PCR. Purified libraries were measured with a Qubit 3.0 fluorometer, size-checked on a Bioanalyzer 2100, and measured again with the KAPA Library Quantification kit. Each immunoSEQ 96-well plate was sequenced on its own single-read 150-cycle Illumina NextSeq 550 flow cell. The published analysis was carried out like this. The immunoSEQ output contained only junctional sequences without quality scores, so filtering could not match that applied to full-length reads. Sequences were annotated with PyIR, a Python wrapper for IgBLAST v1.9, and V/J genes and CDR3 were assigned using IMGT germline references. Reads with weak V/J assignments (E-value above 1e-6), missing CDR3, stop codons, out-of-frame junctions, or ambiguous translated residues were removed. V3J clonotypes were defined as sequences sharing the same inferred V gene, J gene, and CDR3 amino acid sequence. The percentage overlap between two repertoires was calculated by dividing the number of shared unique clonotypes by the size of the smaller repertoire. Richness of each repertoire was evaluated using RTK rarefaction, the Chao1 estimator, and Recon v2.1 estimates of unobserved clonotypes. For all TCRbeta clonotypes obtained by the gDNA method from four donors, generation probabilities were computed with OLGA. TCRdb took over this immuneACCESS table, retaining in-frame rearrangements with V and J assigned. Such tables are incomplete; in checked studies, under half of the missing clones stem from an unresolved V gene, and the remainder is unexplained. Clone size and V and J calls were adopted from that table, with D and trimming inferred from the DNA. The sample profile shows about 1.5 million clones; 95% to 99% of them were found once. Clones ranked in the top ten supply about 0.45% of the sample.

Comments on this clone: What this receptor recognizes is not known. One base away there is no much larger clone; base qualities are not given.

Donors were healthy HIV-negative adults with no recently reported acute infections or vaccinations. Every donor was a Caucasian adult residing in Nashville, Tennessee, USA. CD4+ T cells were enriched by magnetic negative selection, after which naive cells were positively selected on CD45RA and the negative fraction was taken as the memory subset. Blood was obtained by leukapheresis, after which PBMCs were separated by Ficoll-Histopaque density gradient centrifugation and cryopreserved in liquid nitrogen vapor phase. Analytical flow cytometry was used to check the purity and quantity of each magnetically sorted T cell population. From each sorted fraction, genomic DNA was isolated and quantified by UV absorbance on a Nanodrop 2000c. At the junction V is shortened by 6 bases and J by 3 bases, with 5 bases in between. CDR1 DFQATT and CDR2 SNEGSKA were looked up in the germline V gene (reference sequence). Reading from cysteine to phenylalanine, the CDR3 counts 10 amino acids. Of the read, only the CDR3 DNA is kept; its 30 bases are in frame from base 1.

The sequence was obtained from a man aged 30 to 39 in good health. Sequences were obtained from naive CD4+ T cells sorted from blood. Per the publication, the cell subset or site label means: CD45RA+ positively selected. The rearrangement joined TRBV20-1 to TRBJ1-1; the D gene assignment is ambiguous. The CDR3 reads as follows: CSAKYTEAFF. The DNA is TGCAGTGCGAAGTACACTGAAGCTTTCTTT.